This is a list of T cell receptor beta chains from one sample in a study of beta chain features in type 1 diabetes. Sequenced by immunoSEQ multiplex PCR; TCRdb stores in-frame clones only, minus some. The sample has over 200,000 clones, about 11% seen once; the top ten hold 0.017%. The sample taken for sequencing was naive CD4+ T cells from blood. These receptors all come from a young man with type 1 diabetes. The CDR3 runs from the conserved cysteine through the conserved F or W. Fields, in order: clone size, V gene, CDR3 protein. Only some rows state a clone size, as once, few, many or a class for expanded clones.

-,TRBV6-1,CASSRDSATYEQYF
few,TRBV6-5,CASSYGGGPNTGELFF
-,TRBV7-9,CASSLRTGGKNEQYF
-,TRBV5-6,CASSLGQGEQYF
few,TRBV19,CAIQGVNTEAFF
few,TRBV29-1,CSSRTGGADTQYF
-,TRBV7-2,CASSIGHNTGELFF
-,TRBV5-1,CASSLGRGLAEAFF
-,TRBV9,CASSAQGWNTGELFF
-,TRBV2,CASGPGGTQYF
-,TRBV11-2,CASSTPRGRITEAFF
few,TRBV29-1,CSYYRGRAEAFF
-,TRBV6-5,CASSQRTALGVTF
-,TRBV4-1,CASSQGGNFGEQYF
few,TRBV2,CASMSGTGGEKLFF
-,TRBV9,CASRVGRTSGTGELFF
few,TRBV7-3,CASSPPSGAQYF
few,TRBV9,CASSVVADSYNEQFF
-,TRBV19,CASSTKDREAGPQHF
few,TRBV20-1,CSASGDNEQFF
-,TRBV6-6,CASSPNGGSNQPQHF
many,TRBV29-1,CSVLVGETQYF
-,TRBV18,CASSPPTGGSGEQYF
-,TRBV5-6,CASSLKGQGLRAQYF
-,TRBV7-9,CASSDWTGANEKLFF
-,TRBV9,CASTGGAGTYNEQFF